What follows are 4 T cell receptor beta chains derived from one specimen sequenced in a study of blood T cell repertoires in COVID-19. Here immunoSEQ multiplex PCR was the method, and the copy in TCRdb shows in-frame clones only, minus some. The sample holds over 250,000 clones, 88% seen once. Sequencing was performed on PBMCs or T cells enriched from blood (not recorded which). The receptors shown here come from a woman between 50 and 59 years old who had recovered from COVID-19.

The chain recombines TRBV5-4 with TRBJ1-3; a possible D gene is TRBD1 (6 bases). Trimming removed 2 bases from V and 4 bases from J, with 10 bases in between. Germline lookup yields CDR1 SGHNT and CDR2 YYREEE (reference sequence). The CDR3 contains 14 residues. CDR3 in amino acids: CASSLRTEGNTIYF. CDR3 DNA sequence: TGTGCCAGCAGCTTAAGGACAGAAGGAAACACCATATATTTT.

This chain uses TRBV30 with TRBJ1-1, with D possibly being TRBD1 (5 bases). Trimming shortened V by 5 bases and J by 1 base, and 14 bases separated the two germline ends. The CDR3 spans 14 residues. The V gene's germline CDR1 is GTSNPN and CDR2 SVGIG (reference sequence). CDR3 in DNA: TGTGCCTGGGTGTTCCAGGGCTGGAACACTGAAGCTTTCTTT. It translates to CAWVFQGWNTEAFF.

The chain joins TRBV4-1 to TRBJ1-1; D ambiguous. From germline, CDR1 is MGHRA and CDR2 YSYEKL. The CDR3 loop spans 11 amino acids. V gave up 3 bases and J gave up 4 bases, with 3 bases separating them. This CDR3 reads CASSQATEAFF. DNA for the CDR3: TGCGCCAGCAGCCAGGCCACTGAAGCTTTCTTT.

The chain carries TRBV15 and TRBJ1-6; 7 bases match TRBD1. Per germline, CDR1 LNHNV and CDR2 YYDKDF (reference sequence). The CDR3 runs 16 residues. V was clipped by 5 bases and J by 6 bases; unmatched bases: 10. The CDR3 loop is CATSPRGAGGNSPLHF. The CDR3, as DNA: TGTGCCACCAGCCCGAGGGGGGCAGGGGGTAATTCACCCCTCCACTTT.